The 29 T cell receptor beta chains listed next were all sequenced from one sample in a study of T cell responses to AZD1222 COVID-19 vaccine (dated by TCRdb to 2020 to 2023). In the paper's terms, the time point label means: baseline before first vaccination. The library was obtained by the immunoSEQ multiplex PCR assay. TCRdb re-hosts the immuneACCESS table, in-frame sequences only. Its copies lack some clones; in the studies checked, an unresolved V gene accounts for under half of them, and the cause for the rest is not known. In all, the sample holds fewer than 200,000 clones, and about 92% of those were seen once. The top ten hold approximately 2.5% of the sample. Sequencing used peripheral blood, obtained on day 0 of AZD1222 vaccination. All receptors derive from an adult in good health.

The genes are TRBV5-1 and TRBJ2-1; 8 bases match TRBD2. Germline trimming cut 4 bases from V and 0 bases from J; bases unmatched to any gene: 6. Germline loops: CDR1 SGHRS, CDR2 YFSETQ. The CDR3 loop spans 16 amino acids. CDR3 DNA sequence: TGCGCCAGCAGCCCGAAGAGCGGGAGCTCCTACAATGAGCAGTTCTTC. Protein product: CASSPKSGSSYNEQFF.

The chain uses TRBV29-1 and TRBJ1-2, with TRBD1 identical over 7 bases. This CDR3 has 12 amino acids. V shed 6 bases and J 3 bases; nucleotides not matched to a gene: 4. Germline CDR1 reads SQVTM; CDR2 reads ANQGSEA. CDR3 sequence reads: CSVDDRDYGYTF. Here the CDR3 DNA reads TGCAGCGTGGATGACAGGGACTATGGCTACACCTTC.

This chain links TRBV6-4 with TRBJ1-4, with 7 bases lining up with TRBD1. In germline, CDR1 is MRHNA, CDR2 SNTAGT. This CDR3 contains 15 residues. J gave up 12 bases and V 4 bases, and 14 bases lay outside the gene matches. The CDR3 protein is CASSARQGYPGELFF. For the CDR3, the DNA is TGTGCCAGCAGTGCCCGACAGGGTTACCCGGGGGAACTGTTTTTT.

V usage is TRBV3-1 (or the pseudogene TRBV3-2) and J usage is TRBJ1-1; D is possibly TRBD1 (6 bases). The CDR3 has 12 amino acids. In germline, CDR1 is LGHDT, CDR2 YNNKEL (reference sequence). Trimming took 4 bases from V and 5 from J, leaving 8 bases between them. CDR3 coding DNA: TGTGCCAGCAGCCGGGGGCAAACTGAAGCTTTCTTT. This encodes CASSRGQTEAFF.

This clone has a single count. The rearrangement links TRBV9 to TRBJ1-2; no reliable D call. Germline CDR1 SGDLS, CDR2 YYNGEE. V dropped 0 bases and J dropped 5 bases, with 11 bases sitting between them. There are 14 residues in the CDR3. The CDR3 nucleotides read TGTGCCAGCAGCGTAGCGGGGATGGGTTATGGCTACACCTTC. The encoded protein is CASSVAGMGYGYTF.

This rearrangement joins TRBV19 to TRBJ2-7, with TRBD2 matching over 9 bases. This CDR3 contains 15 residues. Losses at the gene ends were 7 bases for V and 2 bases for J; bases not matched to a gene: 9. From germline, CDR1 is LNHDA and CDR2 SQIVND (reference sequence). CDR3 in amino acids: CASTLRLAGTYEQYF. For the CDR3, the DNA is TGTGCCAGTACCCTCAGGCTAGCGGGAACCTACGAGCAGTACTTC.

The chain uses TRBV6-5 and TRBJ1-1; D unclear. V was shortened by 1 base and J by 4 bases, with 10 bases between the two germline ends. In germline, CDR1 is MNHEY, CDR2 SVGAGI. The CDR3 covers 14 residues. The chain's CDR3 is CASSYLGLGTEAFF. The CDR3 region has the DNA TGTGCCAGCAGTTACTTGGGGTTGGGCACTGAAGCTTTCTTT.

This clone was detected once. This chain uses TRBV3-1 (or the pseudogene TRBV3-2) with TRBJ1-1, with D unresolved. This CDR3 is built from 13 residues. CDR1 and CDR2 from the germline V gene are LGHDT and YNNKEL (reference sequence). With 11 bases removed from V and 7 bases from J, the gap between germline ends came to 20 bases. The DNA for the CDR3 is TGTGCCTCGACGTCCCCCGGCGTCATTGAAGCTTTCTTT. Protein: CASTSPGVIEAFF.

The CDR3 DNA follows: TGTGCCAGTAGTTTGACGGGCAGGCCCCAGCATTTT. As protein: CASSLTGRPQHF. The V and J genes are TRBV19 and TRBJ1-5; D not certain. Per germline, CDR1 LNHDA and CDR2 SQIVND (reference sequence). V lost 5 bases to trimming and J lost 9 bases, with 11 bases between them. This CDR3 is 12 amino acids long.

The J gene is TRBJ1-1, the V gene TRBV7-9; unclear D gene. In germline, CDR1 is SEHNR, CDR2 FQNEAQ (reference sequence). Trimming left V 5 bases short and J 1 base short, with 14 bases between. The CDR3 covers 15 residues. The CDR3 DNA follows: TGTGCCAGCAGCCCCTCCCGCCAGGCGAACACTGAAGCTTTCTTT. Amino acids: CASSPSRQANTEAFF.

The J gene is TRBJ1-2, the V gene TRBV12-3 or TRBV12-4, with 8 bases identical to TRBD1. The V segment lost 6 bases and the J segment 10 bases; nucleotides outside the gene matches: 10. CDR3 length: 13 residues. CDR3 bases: TGTGCCAGCAGGTCCGGGACAGGAAGCTCCTACACCTTC. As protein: CASRSGTGSSYTF.

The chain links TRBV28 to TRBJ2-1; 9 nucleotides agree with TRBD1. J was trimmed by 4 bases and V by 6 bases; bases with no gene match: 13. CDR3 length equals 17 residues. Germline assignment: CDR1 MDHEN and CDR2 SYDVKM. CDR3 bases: TGTGCCAGCAGCCAAGGACAGGGGAGGTCCTGGTACAATGAGCAGTTCTTC. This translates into CASSQGQGRSWYNEQFF.

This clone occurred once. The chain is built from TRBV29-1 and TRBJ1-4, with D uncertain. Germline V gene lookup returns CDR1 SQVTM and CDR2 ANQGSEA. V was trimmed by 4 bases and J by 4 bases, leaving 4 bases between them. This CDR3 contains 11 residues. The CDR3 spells CSVGDNEKLFF. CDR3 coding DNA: TGCAGCGTTGGGGATAATGAAAAACTGTTTTTT.

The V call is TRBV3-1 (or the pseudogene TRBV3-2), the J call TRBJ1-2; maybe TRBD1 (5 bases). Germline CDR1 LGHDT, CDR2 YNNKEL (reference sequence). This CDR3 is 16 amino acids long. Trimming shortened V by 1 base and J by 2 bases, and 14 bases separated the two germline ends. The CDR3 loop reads CASSQGGKGLNYGYTF. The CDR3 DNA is TGTGCCAGCAGCCAAGGAGGAAAGGGGCTGAACTATGGCTACACCTTC.

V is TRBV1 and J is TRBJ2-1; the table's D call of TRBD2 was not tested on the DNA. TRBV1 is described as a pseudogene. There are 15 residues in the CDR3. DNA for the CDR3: TGCACCAGCAGACCCACTAGCGGGAGCCCCTATGAGCAGTTCTTC. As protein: CTSRPTSGSPYEQFF.

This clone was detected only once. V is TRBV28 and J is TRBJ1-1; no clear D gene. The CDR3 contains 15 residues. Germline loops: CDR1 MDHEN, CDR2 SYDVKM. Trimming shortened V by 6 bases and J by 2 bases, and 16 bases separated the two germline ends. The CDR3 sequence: CASSSIPAGNTEAFF. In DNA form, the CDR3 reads TGTGCCAGCAGCTCTATCCCCGCGGGAAACACTGAAGCTTTCTTT.

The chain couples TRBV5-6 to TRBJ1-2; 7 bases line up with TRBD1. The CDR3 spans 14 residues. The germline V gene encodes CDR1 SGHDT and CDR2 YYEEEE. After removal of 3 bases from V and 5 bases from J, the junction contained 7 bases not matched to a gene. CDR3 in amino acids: CASSSPRQGYGYTF. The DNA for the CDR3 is TGTGCCAGCAGCTCCCCGAGACAGGGTTATGGCTACACCTTC.

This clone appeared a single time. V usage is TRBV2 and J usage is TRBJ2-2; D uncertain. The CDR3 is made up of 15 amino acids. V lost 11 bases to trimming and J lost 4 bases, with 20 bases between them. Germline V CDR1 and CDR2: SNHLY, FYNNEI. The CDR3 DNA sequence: TGTGCCGGTTTGGGCACCACTCCTCGCACCGGGGAGCTGTTTTTT. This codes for CAGLGTTPRTGELFF.

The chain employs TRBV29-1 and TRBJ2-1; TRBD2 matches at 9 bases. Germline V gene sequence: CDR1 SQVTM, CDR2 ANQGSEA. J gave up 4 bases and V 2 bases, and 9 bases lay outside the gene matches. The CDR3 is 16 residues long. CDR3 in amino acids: CSVEWLAGTFYNEQFF. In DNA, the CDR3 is TGCAGCGTTGAATGGCTAGCGGGAACTTTTTACAATGAGCAGTTCTTC.

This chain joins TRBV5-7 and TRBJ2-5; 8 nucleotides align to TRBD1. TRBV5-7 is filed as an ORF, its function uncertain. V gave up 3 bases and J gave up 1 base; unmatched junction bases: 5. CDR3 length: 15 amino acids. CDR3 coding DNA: TGTGCCAGCAGCTCCCATGGACAGGGCCAAGAGACCCAGTACTTC. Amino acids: CASSSHGQGQETQYF.

This CDR3 is CSFGQGPYEQYF. Written as DNA, the CDR3 is TGCAGCTTCGGACAGGGCCCCTACGAGCAGTACTTC. The chain links TRBV29-1 to TRBJ2-7, with 8 bases that match TRBD1. J gave up 2 bases and V 8 bases, and 5 bases lay outside the gene matches. CDR3 length equals 12 residues. The germline CDR1 and CDR2 sequences are SQVTM and ANQGSEA.

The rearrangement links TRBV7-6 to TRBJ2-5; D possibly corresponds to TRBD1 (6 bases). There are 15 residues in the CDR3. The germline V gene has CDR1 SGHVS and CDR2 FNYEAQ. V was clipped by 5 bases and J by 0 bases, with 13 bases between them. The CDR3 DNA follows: TGTGCCAGCAGCCTGGGAGAGGGGGACCAAGAGACCCAGTACTTC. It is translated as CASSLGEGDQETQYF.

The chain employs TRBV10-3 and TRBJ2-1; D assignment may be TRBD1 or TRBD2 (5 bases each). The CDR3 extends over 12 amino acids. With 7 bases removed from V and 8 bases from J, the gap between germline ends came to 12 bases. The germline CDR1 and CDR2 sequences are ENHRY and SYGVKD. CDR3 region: CAITPGTHEQFF. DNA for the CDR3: TGTGCCATCACTCCCGGGACCCATGAGCAGTTCTTC.

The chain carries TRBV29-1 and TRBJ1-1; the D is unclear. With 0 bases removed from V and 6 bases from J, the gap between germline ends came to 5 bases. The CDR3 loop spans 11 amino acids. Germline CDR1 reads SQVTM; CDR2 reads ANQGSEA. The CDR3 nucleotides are TGCAGCGTTGAAGATAGCCCTGAAGCTTTCTTT. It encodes CSVEDSPEAFF.

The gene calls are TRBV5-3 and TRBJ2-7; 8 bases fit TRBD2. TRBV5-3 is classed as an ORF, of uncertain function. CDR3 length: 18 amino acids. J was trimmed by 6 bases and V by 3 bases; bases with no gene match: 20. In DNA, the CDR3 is TGTGCCAGAAGCTCCCAACGGGGCAATAGCGGGATCGAGGGCGAGCAGTACTTC. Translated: CARSSQRGNSGIEGEQYF.

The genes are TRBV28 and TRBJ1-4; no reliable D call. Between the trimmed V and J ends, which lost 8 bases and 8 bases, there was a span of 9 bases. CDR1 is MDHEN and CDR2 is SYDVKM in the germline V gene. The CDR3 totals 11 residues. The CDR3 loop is CASHNGEKLFF. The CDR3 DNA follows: TGTGCCAGCCACAATGGGGAAAAACTGTTTTTT.

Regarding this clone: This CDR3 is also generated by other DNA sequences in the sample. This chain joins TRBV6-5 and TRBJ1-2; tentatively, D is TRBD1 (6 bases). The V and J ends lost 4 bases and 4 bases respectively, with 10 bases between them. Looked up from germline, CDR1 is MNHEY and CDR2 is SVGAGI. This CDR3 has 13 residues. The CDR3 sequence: CASSWGRGYGYTF. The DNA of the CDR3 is TGTGCCAGCAGTTGGGGGCGAGGCTATGGCTACACCTTC.

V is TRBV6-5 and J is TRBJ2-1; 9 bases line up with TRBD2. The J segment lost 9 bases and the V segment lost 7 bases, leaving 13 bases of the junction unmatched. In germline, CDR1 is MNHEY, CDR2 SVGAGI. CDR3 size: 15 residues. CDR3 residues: CASTWGAGGPSEQFF. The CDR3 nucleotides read TGTGCCAGCACCTGGGGTGCGGGAGGGCCGAGTGAGCAGTTCTTC.

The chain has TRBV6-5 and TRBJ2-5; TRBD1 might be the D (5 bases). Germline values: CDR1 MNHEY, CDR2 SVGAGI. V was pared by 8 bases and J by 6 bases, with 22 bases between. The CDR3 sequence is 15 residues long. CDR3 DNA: TGTGCCAGCGGGGCAGGCTCCACACCCCCGCAGACCCAGTACTTC. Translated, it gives CASGAGSTPPQTQYF.